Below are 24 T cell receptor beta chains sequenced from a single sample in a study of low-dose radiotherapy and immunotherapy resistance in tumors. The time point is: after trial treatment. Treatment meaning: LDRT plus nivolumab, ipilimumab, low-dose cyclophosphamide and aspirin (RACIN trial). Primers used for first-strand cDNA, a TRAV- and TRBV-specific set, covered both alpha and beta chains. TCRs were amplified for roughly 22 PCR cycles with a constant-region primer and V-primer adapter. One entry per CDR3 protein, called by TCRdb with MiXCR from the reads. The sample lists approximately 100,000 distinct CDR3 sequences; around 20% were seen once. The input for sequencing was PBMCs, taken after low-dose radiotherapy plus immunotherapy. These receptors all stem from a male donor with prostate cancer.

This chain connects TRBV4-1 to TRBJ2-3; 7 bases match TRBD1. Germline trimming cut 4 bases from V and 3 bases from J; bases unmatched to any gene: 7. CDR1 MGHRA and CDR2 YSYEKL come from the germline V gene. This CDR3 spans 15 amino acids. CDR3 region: CASSPMGQPTDTQYF. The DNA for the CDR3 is TGCGCCAGCAGCCCCATGGGACAGCCAACAGATACGCAGTATTTT.

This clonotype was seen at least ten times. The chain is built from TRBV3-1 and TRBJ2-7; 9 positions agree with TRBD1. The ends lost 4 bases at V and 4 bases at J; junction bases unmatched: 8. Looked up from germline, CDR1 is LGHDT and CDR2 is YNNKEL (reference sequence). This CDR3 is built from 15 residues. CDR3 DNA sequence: TGTGCCAGCAGCCTTCTTCCGGGACAGGGATACGAGCAGTACTTC. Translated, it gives CASSLLPGQGYEQYF.

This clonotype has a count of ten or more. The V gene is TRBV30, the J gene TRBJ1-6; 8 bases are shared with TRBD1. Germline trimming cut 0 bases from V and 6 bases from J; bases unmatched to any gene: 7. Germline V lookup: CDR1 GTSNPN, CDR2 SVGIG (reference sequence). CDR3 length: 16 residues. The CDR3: CAWSVPRTGINSPLHF. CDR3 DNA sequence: TGTGCCTGGAGTGTACCCCGGACAGGGATTAATTCACCCCTCCACTTT.

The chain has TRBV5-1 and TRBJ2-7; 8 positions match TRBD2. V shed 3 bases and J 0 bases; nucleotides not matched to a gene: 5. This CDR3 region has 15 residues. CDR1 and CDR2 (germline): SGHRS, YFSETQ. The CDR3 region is CASSYAGTSSYEQYF. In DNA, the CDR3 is TGCGCCAGCAGCTACGCCGGGACTAGCTCCTACGAGCAGTACTTC.

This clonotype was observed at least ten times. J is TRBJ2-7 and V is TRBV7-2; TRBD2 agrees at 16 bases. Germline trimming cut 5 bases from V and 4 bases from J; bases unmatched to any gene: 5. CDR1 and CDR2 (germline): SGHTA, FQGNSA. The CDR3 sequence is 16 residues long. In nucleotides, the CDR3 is TGTGCCAGCAGCCTGGGACTAGCGGGGGGGTGGTACGAGCAGTACTTC. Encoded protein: CASSLGLAGGWYEQYF. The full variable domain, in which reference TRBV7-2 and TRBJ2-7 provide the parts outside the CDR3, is GAGVSQSPSNKVTEKGKDVELRCDPISGHTALYWYRQSLGQGLEFLIYFQGNSAPDKSGLPSDRFSAERTGGSVSTLTIQRTQQEDSAVYLCASSLGLAGGWYEQYFGPGTRLTVT.

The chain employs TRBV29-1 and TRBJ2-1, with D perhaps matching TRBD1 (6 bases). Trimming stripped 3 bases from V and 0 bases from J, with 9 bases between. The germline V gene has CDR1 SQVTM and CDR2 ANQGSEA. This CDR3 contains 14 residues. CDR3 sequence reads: CSVETGLSYNEQFF. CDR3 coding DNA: TGCAGCGTTGAGACAGGCCTCTCCTACAATGAGCAGTTCTTC.

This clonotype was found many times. CDR3 loop: CASSLAQNYGYTF. CDR3 in DNA: TGTGCCAGCAGCTTAGCACAGAACTATGGCTACACCTTC. The V and J genes are TRBV7-9 and TRBJ1-2; the D is unclear. V lost 0 bases to trimming and J lost 2 bases, with 4 bases between them. CDR3 size: 13 residues. Germline V gene lookup returns CDR1 SEHNR and CDR2 FQNEAQ (reference sequence).

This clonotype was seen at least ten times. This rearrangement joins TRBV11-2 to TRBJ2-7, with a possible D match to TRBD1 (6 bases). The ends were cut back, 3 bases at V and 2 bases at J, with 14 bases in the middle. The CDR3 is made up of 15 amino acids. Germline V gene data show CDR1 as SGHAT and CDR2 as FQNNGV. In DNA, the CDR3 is TGTGCCAGCAGCTTGGTCACAGGGAGAACCTACGAGCAGTACTTC. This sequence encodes CASSLVTGRTYEQYF.

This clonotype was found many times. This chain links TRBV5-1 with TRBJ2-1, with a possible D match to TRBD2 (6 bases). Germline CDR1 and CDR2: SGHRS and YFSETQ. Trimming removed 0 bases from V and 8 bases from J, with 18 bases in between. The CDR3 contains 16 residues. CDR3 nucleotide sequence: TGCGCCAGCAGCTTGGGATGGGGGGATAGGGGCGATGAGCAGTTCTTC. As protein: CASSLGWGDRGDEQFF.

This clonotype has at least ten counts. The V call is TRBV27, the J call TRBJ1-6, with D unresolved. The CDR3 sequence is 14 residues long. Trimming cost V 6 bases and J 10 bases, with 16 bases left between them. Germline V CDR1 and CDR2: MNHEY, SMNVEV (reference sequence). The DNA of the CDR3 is TGTGCCAGCAGAACGGGTAACCTTATCTCACCCCTCCACTTT. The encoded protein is CASRTGNLISPLHF.

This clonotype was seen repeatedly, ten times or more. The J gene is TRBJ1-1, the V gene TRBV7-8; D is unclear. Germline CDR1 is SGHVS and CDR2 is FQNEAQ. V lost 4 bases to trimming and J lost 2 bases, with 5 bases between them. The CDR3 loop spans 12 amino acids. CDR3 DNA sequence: TGTGCCAGCAGCTCCGTTAACACTGAAGCTTTCTTT. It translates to CASSSVNTEAFF.

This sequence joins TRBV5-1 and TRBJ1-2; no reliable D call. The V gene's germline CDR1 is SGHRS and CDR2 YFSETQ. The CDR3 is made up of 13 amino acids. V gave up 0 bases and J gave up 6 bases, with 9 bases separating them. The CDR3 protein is CASSLAIEDGYTF. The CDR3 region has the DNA TGCGCCAGCAGCTTGGCCATCGAGGATGGCTACACCTTC.

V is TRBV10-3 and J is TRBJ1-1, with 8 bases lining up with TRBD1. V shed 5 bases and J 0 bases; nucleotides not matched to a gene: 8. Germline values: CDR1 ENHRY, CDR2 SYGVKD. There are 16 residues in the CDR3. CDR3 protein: CAISTDRAPLNTEAFF. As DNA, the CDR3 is TGTGCCATCAGTACGGACAGGGCACCGTTGAACACTGAAGCTTTCTTT.

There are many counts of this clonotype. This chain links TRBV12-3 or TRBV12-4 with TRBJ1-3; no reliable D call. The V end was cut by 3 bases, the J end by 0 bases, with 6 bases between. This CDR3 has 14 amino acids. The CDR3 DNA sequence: TGTGCCAGCAGTTTGAGCCGCTCTGGAAACACCATATATTTT. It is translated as CASSLSRSGNTIYF.

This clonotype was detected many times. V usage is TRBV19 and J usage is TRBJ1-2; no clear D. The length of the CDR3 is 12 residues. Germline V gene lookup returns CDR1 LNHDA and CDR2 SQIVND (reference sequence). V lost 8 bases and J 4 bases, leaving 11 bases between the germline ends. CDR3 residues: CASGGRAYGYTF. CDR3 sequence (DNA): TGTGCCAGTGGTGGGCGGGCCTATGGCTACACCTTC.

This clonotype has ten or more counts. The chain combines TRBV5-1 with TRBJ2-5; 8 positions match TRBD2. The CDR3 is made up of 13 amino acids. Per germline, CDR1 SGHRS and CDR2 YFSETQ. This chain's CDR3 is CATRLSGEETQYF. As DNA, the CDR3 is TGCGCTACAAGGCTTAGCGGGGAAGAGACCCAGTACTTC.

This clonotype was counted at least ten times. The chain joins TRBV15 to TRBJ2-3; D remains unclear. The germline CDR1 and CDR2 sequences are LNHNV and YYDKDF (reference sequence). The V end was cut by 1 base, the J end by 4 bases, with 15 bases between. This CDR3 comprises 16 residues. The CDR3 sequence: CATSRGDPRSADTQYF. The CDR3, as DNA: TGTGCCACCAGCAGAGGTGACCCCAGAAGTGCAGATACGCAGTATTTT.

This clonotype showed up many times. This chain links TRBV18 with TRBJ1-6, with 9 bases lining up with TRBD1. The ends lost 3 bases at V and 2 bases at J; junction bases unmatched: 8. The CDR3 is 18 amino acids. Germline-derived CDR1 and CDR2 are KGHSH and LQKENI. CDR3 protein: CASSPDRGLWPYNSPLHF. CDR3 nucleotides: TGTGCCAGCTCACCGGACAGGGGACTTTGGCCCTATAATTCACCCCTCCACTTT.

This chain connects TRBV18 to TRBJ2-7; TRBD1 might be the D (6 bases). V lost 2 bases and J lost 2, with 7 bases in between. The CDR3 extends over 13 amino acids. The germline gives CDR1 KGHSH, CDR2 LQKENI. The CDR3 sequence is CASSPEGAYEQYF. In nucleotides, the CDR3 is TGTGCCAGCTCACCAGAGGGGGCCTACGAGCAGTACTTC.

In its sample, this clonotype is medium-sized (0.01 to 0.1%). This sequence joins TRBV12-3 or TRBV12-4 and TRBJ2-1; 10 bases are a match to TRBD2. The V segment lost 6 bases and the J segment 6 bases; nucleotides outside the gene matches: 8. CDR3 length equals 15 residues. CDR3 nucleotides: TGTGCCAGCAGCAACCTAGCGGGGGCGACCAATGAGCAGTTCTTC. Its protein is CASSNLAGATNEQFF.

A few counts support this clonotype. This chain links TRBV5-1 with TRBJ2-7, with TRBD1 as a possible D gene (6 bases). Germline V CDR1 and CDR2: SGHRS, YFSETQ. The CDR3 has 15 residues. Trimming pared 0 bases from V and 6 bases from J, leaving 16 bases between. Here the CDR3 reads CASSLASGQFGEQYF. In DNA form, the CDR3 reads TGCGCCAGCAGCTTGGCGTCTGGACAGTTTGGCGAGCAGTACTTC.

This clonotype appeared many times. The CDR3 here is CASSTRGIDSPLHF. The CDR3 bases are TGCGCCAGCAGCACTCGAGGGATCGATTCACCCCTCCACTTT. The chain links TRBV4-1 to TRBJ1-6; D gene uncertain. Germline CDR1 is MGHRA and CDR2 is YSYEKL. CDR3 length: 14 amino acids. The V and J ends lost 5 bases and 8 bases respectively, with 13 bases between them.

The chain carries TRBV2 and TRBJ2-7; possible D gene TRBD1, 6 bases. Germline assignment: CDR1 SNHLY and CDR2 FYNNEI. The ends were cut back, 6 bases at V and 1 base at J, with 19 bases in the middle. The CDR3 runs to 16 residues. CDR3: CASRLNGGHSSYEQYF. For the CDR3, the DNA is TGTGCCAGCAGGTTAAATGGGGGACACTCTTCCTACGAGCAGTACTTC.

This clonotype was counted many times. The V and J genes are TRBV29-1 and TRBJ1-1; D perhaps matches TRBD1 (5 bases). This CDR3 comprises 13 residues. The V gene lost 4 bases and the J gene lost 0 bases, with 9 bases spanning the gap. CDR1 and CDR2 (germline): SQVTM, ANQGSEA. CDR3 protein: CSVVGGLNTEAFF. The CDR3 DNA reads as TGCAGCGTTGTGGGGGGTTTGAACACTGAAGCTTTCTTT.